These 17 T cell receptor beta chains were sequenced from one sample in a study of T cell changes during pregnancy in multiple sclerosis. The assay was immunoSEQ multiplex PCR, and TCRdb's table has in-frame clones only and misses some. Counted here are 50,000 or so clones, 93% occurring once; the ten biggest clones make up 3.9%. This specimen was CD8+ T cells from peripheral blood mononuclear cells, taken after pregnancy. These TCRs come from a female donor with multiple sclerosis, enrolled in a pregnancy study.

This clone showed up just a few times. This chain connects TRBV4-3 to TRBJ1-2; the match to TRBD1 covers 9 bases. CDR1 and CDR2 from the germline V gene are LGHNA and YSLEER. The CDR3 loop spans 15 amino acids. V was pared by 4 bases and J by 0 bases, with 3 bases of the junction left unmatched. The CDR3 loop reads CASSPGQGTNYGYTF. The CDR3 nucleotides are TGCGCCAGCAGCCCGGGACAGGGTACTAACTATGGCTACACCTTC.

The chain employs TRBV5-1 and TRBJ2-7; TRBD1 agrees at 7 bases. V trimming: 3 bases; J trimming: 0 bases; junction bases outside the gene matches: 6. From germline, CDR1 is SGHRS and CDR2 YFSETQ. The CDR3 is 15 residues long. CDR3 in DNA: TGCGCCAGCAGCTCAGCGACAGGGAGCTCCTACGAGCAGTACTTC. Its protein product is CASSSATGSSYEQYF.

This chain links TRBV30 with TRBJ2-7; no clear D gene. V was pared by 3 bases and J by 0 bases, with 9 bases between. The CDR3 runs 13 residues. The germline V gene encodes CDR1 GTSNPN and CDR2 SVGIG (reference sequence). CDR3 bases: TGTGCCTGGAGCACAGTGAACTCCTACGAGCAGTACTTC. This sequence encodes CAWSTVNSYEQYF.

This chain uses TRBV4-2 with TRBJ2-1; 8 bases are shared with TRBD2. The V gene end was trimmed by 2 bases and the J gene end by 2 bases; junction bases not matched to a gene: 5. The CDR3 consists of 16 residues. Germline CDR1 is LGHNA and CDR2 is YNFKEQ. The CDR3 coding sequence is TGTGCCAGCAGCCAACCGGGACTAGGCGCCTACAATGAGCAGTTCTTC. Its translation is CASSQPGLGAYNEQFF.

The genes are TRBV29-1 and TRBJ2-7; D is perhaps TRBD1 (6 bases). With 7 bases removed from V and 3 bases from J, the gap between germline ends came to 22 bases. Germline V gene sequence: CDR1 SQVTM, CDR2 ANQGSEA. The CDR3 sequence is 15 residues long. The CDR3 nucleotides are TGCAGCGCCCTAGGGACATCTCTACTCGTCTACGAGCAGTACTTC. Protein sequence: CSALGTSLLVYEQYF.

The chain combines TRBV11-3 with TRBJ2-7; a weak D match, TRBD2 (5 bases). V was trimmed by 5 bases and J by 7 bases, leaving 15 bases between them. The CDR3 spans 13 residues. Germline V gene lookup returns CDR1 SGHNT and CDR2 YENEEA. The CDR3 here is CASSQRMSGEQYF. The CDR3 nucleotides read TGTGCCAGCAGCCAACGGATGTCGGGGGAGCAGTACTTC.

The V call is TRBV5-4, the J call TRBJ1-3; no clear D. CDR3 length equals 17 residues. Deletions cut 0 bases from V and 3 bases from J, with 16 bases between. Germline-derived CDR1 and CDR2 are SGHNT and YYREEE (reference sequence). CDR3: CASSLDGIGGLGNTIYF. The CDR3 DNA sequence: TGTGCCAGCAGCTTGGACGGGATCGGAGGGCTTGGAAACACCATATATTTT.

V gene TRBV6-6 combines with J gene TRBJ1-1; no clear D gene. CDR1 is MNHNY and CDR2 is SVGAGI in the germline V gene (reference sequence). The CDR3 consists of 15 residues. The V and J ends lost 1 base and 6 bases respectively, with 15 bases between them. This CDR3 reads CASSYFQTPNAEAFF. CDR3 coding DNA: TGTGCCAGCAGTTACTTCCAGACACCTAATGCTGAAGCTTTCTTT.

The chain is built from TRBV4-2 and TRBJ1-3; D is unresolved. The length of the CDR3 is 16 residues. CDR1 and CDR2 from the germline V gene are LGHNA and YNFKEQ. V was shortened by 3 bases and J by 14 bases, with 26 bases between the two germline ends. The CDR3 DNA is TGTGCCAGCAGCCAGCCCCGCCCCCAGAGGTTCGACTGGCTATATTTT. Residues: CASSQPRPQRFDWLYF.

This rearrangement joins TRBV4-1 to TRBJ2-2; 16 bases align to TRBD2. The CDR3 spans 18 residues. Germline V CDR1 and CDR2: MGHRA, YSYEKL. The junction had 6 bases not matched to a gene; V was cut back by 4 bases and J by 4 bases. In DNA, the CDR3 is TGCGCCAGCAGCCTCGGGACTAGCGGGAGGGCCTTCACCGGGGAGCTGTTTTTT. Translation: CASSLGTSGRAFTGELFF.

This chain connects TRBV29-1 to TRBJ1-1; 11 positions agree with TRBD1. The J segment lost 2 bases and the V segment lost 5 bases, leaving 10 bases of the junction unmatched. CDR1 and CDR2 from the germline V gene are SQVTM and ANQGSEA. The CDR3 contains 16 residues. The DNA for the CDR3 is TGCAGCGTTTGTAGGACAGGGGGCGCTCTAAACACTGAAGCTTTCTTT. Protein sequence: CSVCRTGGALNTEAFF.

The gene calls are TRBV6-1 and TRBJ1-1; D is perhaps TRBD1 (5 bases). CDR1 is MNHNS and CDR2 is SASEGT in the germline V gene. V lost 2 bases and J lost 0, with 10 bases in between. The CDR3 totals 15 residues. CDR3 amino acids: CASSEQGVLNTEAFF. The CDR3 coding sequence is TGTGCCAGCAGTGAACAAGGGGTCTTGAACACTGAAGCTTTCTTT.

The CDR3 DNA reads as TGTGCCAGTAGCCAGCTAGCGGGAGTGTTCAATGAGCAGTTCTTC. Encoded protein: CASSQLAGVFNEQFF. The chain recombines TRBV19 with TRBJ2-1; 10 bases align to TRBD2. The CDR3 is 15 residues long. The germline V gene has CDR1 LNHDA and CDR2 SQIVND (reference sequence). V shed 6 bases, J shed 6 bases, and the junction held 8 bases outside the gene matches.

The chain is built from TRBV28 and TRBJ2-7; 14 bases map to TRBD2. There are 18 residues in the CDR3. Per the germline V gene, CDR1 is MDHEN and CDR2 is SYDVKM. The trim removed 3 bases at V and 1 base at J, leaving 8 bases unmatched. The CDR3 bases are TGTGCCAGCAGTTTTTACTTGGGACTAGCGGGAGCGTCCTACGAGCAGTACTTC. Protein: CASSFYLGLAGASYEQYF.

This chain connects TRBV9 to TRBJ2-7; D possibly corresponds to TRBD1 (6 bases). Germline loops: CDR1 SGDLS, CDR2 YYNGEE. This CDR3 region has 12 residues. The V gene lost 3 bases and the J gene lost 3 bases, with 7 bases spanning the gap. The CDR3 nucleotides read TGTGCCAGCAGCGCGACAGGCTACGAGCAGTACTTC. Translating it yields CASSATGYEQYF.

A remark on this clone: A read error may explain this, as a much larger clone is one base away. V gene TRBV6-4 combines with J gene TRBJ2-2, with TRBD2 matching 7 bases. There are 14 residues in the CDR3. Germline-derived CDR1 and CDR2 are MRHNA and SNTAGT. The junction had 0 bases not matched to a gene; V was cut back by 2 bases and J by 3 bases. CDR3 in DNA: TGTGCCAGCAGTGACCGGGGGGACACCGGGGAGCTGTTTTTT. Translation: CASSDRGDTGELFF.

The count of this clone is one. J is TRBJ2-7 and V is TRBV5-4, with 8 nucleotides matching TRBD2. V gave up 6 bases and J gave up 5 bases; unmatched junction bases: 10. The CDR3 totals 14 residues. Germline loops: CDR1 SGHNT, CDR2 YYREEE (reference sequence). This chain's CDR3 is CASTDAGGKNEQYF. The DNA of the CDR3 is TGTGCCAGCACCGACGCGGGGGGAAAGAACGAGCAGTACTTC.